Reported below is one T cell receptor (beta chain). Using immunoSEQ multiplex PCR, the repertoire was profiled, and TCRdb retains in-frame clones only, with some absent. Here the sample spans more than 50,000 clones, approximately 90% being singletons. Trimming removed 5 bases from V and 2 bases from J; junction bases left unmatched: 9. Per the germline V gene, CDR1 is WSHSY and CDR2 is SAAADI. The CDR3 is 17 residues long. The data originate from a study of PD-1 blockade in mismatch repair-deficient tumors. The wider study: Patients had eleven to twelve mismatch repair-deficient cancer types and were previously treated and progressing.

This receptor was obtained from an adult with mismatch repair-deficient cancer. Sequences were derived from peripheral blood, sampled 52 weeks after starting pembrolizumab. The V call is TRBV10-2, the J call TRBJ2-7, with 13 positions matching TRBD2. The CDR3 region is CASSIGLAGVYTYEQYF. The CDR3 nucleotides read TGCGCCAGCAGTATAGGACTAGCGGGAGTCTATACCTACGAGCAGTACTTC.